The rows below give T cell receptor beta chains drawn from one sample of a study of CD8 T cells in Susac syndrome. TCRdb reanalysed the immunoSEQ multiplex PCR reads using MiXCR and keeps one entry per CDR3 protein. Of over 150,000 distinct CDR3 sequences in the sample, around 94% were seen once. The sample comprised CD4+ T cells from PBMCs. These receptors originate from a human donor with Susac syndrome. The CDR3 runs from the conserved cysteine through the conserved F or W. The D gene is left open where the match is weak. Clone size appears in some rows only: once, few, many, or a class for an expanded clone.

j_call | v_call | clone_size | d_call | cdr3_aa | cdr3_nt
TRBJ2-7 | TRBV28 | . | . | CASSLGGASYEQYF | TGTGCCAGCAGTTTGGGGGGAGCCAGCTACGAGCAGTACTTC
TRBJ1-3 | TRBV18 | . | . | CASSPRALGNTIYF | TGTGCCAGCTCACCTCGAGCGTTAGGAAACACCATATATTTT
TRBJ1-1 | TRBV3-1 | . | . | CASSPVGTPNTEAFF | TGTGCCAGCAGCCCAGTCGGGACACCTAACACTGAAGCTTTCTTT
TRBJ2-7 | TRBV30 | . | TRBD1 | CAWSWTGGWGEQYF | TGTGCCTGGAGTTGGACAGGGGGCTGGGGCGAGCAGTACTTC
TRBJ1-4 | TRBV11-1 | . | TRBD1 | CASSLQLLAFPTGVLEKLFF | TGTGCCAGCAGCTTACAACTTTTGGCTTTCCCGACAGGGGTTTTGGAAAAACTGTTTTTT
TRBJ2-3 | TRBV9 | . | . | CASSPFSFSGTDTQYF | TGTGCCAGCAGCCCTTTTAGTTTCAGTGGCACAGATACGCAGTATTTT
TRBJ2-7 | TRBV9 | once | TRBD2 | CASSGGTSLHEQYF | TGTGCCAGCAGCGGCGGGACTAGTCTTCACGAGCAGTACTTC
TRBJ2-5 | TRBV18 | few | TRBD2 | CASSQGLAETQYF | TGTGCCAGCTCACAGGGACTAGCAGAGACCCAGTACTTC
TRBJ1-5 | TRBV29-1 | . | . | CSVAAAANQPQHF | TGCAGCGTAGCGGCAGCGGCTAATCAGCCCCAGCATTTT
TRBJ2-3 | TRBV20-1 | . | . | CSARRDTQYF | TGCAGTGCTAGGAGAGATACGCAGTATTTT
TRBJ1-5 | TRBV6-2/TRBV6-3 | . | TRBD1 | CASSPTGSRNQPQHF | TGTGCCAGCAGTCCGACAGGGTCCCGTAATCAGCCCCAGCATTTT
TRBJ1-2 | TRBV5-1 | . | . | CASSLTLESGYTF | TGCGCCAGCAGCTTGACCCTGGAGAGTGGCTACACCTTC
TRBJ1-4 | TRBV7-6 | . | . | CASSLASAGEKLFF | TGTGCCAGCAGCTTAGCCTCGGCGGGCGAAAAACTGTTTTTT
TRBJ2-7 | TRBV3-1 | . | . | CASSQETAVTYEQYF | TGTGCCAGCAGCCAGGAGACGGCGGTCACCTACGAGCAGTACTTC
TRBJ2-7 | TRBV2 | . | . | CASSAPTGEQYF | TGTGCCAGCAGTGCTCCGACCGGGGAACAGTACTTC
TRBJ2-1 | TRBV30 | . | . | CAWDPGFGHNEQFF | TGTGCCTGGGACCCAGGGTTTGGGCACAATGAGCAGTTCTTC
TRBJ2-1 | TRBV7-2 | . | TRBD1 | CASSVGQGQQFF | TGTGCCAGCAGCGTGGGACAGGGGCAGCAGTTCTTC
TRBJ2-5 | TRBV9 | . | TRBD2 | CASSVGAAGGPGETQYF | TGTGCCAGCAGCGTAGGAGCAGCGGGGGGGCCCGGGGAGACCCAGTACTTC
TRBJ2-4 | TRBV28 | . | . | CASSLPPGDIQYF | TGTGCCAGCAGCCTTCCGCCAGGGGACATTCAGTACTTC
TRBJ1-3 | TRBV30 | . | . | CAWRISNGNTIYF | TGTGCCTGGAGGATAAGTAACGGAAACACCATATATTTT
TRBJ2-3 | TRBV18 | . | . | CASSTREADTQYF | TGTGCCAGCTCAACGCGGGAAGCGGATACGCAGTATTTT
TRBJ2-5 | TRBV20-1 | . | . | CSARGGGYQETQYF | TGCAGTGCTAGAGGAGGAGGGTACCAAGAGACCCAGTACTTC